The next 30 T cell receptor beta chains were all read from a single sample in a study of regulatory T cells in long-lasting Graves disease. Indicated time point: persistent/refractory GD, antithyroid drugs over 5 years with positive TRAb. PBMC-extracted RNA yielded the TCR library. Arm-PCR with iRepertoire HTBI primers amplified the CDR3 regions for these TCR beta libraries. In TCRdb, the multiplex PCR reads were re-called with MiXCR into one record per CDR3 protein. The sample holds 400,000 to 500,000 distinct CDR3 sequences; less than 25% are singletons and the top ten take over 7.5%. This material consisted of peripheral blood mononuclear cells (PBMCs), taken when the disease was refractory, from a patient treated with antithyroid drugs. The source is a female donor with Graves disease.

In this sample, this clonotype turned up many times. The rearrangement joins TRBV12-3 or TRBV12-4 to TRBJ1-5, with D perhaps TRBD1 (6 bases). The length of the CDR3 is 14 residues. V lost 6 bases, J lost 3 bases, and 12 bases lay in between. The CDR3 sequence is CASRDTGYNQPQHF. CDR3 nucleotides: TGTGCCAGCAGGGATACAGGGTACAATCAGCCCCAGCATTTT.

V gene TRBV29-1 combines with J gene TRBJ2-1; D not certain. The V end was cut by 5 bases, the J end by 5 bases, with 10 bases between. Germline CDR1 is SQVTM and CDR2 is ANQGSEA. The CDR3 consists of 12 residues. The CDR3 DNA is TGCAGCGTTTACCTGAACGACAATGAGCAGTTCTTC. Protein sequence: CSVYLNDNEQFF.

V and J are TRBV4-3 and TRBJ2-2; D is undetermined. The CDR3 is made up of 14 amino acids. Germline CDR1 and CDR2: LGHNA and YSLEER. The V and J ends lost 0 bases and 7 bases respectively, with 9 bases between them. The CDR3 protein is CASSQEGRYGELFF. CDR3 bases: TGCGCCAGCAGCCAAGAAGGACGTTACGGGGAGCTGTTTTTT.

This clonotype showed up many times. This chain uses TRBV28 with TRBJ1-1; no clear D. Trimming cost V 2 bases and J 1 base, with 8 bases left between them. Germline V lookup: CDR1 MDHEN, CDR2 SYDVKM. The CDR3 extends over 14 amino acids. The CDR3: CASSLLRWNTEAFF. DNA for the CDR3: TGTGCCAGCAGTTTACTCCGGTGGAACACTGAAGCTTTCTTT.

This chain uses TRBV15 with TRBJ1-5; D perhaps matches TRBD1 (5 bases). The germline V and J ends were trimmed by 5 bases and 8 bases, with 22 bases remaining between them. Germline assignment: CDR1 LNHNV and CDR2 YYDKDF (reference sequence). The CDR3 spans 16 residues. CDR3 protein: CATSEGSSAIVKPQHF. CDR3 in DNA: TGTGCCACCAGCGAGGGGTCGTCCGCTATTGTCAAGCCCCAGCATTTT.

The chain links TRBV5-4 to TRBJ1-1; TRBD1 matches 7 bases. With 1 base clipped from V and 3 bases from J, the junction kept 6 bases outside the gene matches. The length of the CDR3 is 15 residues. Germline V gene data show CDR1 as SGHNT and CDR2 as YYREEE (reference sequence). CDR3: CASSLTGATDTEAFF. The CDR3, as DNA: TGTGCCAGCAGCTTGACAGGGGCCACGGACACTGAAGCTTTCTTT.

The chain uses TRBV4-3 and TRBJ2-7; D gene ambiguous. Germline CDR1 is LGHNA and CDR2 is YSLEER. V shed 0 bases and J shed 2 bases, with 11 bases lying between them. This CDR3 has 15 residues. CDR3 in DNA: TGCGCCAGCAGCCAAGATGAGTCAGCGACCTACGAGCAGTACTTC. Protein sequence: CASSQDESATYEQYF.

In this sample, this clonotype turned up a few times. V gene TRBV3-1 combines with J gene TRBJ2-7; D not certain. V was clipped by 6 bases and J by 5 bases, with 14 bases between them. The CDR3 consists of 13 residues. Germline V gives CDR1 LGHDT, CDR2 YNNKEL (reference sequence). DNA for the CDR3: TGTGCCAGCAGTCCACAGTGGGCGCACGAGCAGTACTTC. Its translation: CASSPQWAHEQYF.

V usage is TRBV7-3 and J usage is TRBJ2-2; D may be TRBD1 or TRBD2 (5 bases each). V was shortened by 4 bases and J by 3 bases, with 15 bases between the two germline ends. CDR1 and CDR2 from the germline V gene are SGHTA and FQGTGA. The CDR3 has 16 residues. This chain's CDR3 is CASSSRDGIDTGELFF. DNA for the CDR3: TGTGCCAGCAGCTCCCGGGACGGGATTGACACCGGGGAGCTGTTTTTT. Looking up the rest from reference TRBV7-3 and TRBJ2-2 gives the full variable domain: GAGVSQTPSNKVTEKGKYVELRCDPISGHTALYWYRQSLGQGPEFLIYFQGTGAADDSGLPNDRFFAVRPEGSVSTLKIQRTERGDSAVYLCASSSRDGIDTGELFFGEGSRLTVL.

This clonotype was seen ten or more times. The chain joins TRBV6-1 to TRBJ2-7; D unclear. Trimming removed 0 bases at V and 3 bases at J, with 9 bases between. The germline gives CDR1 MNHNS, CDR2 SASEGT. This CDR3 has 14 amino acids. The CDR3: CASSEALDRYEQYF. In nucleotides, the CDR3 is TGTGCCAGCAGTGAAGCGTTGGACCGCTACGAGCAGTACTTC.

This clonotype occurred many times. V and J are TRBV6-2 or TRBV6-3 and TRBJ2-7; possible D gene TRBD2, 6 bases. Germline lookup yields CDR1 MNHEY and CDR2 SVGEGT. V lost 2 bases, J lost 0 bases, and 11 bases lay in between. CDR3 length equals 15 residues. The CDR3 is CASSYQAGSSYEQYF. CDR3 nucleotides: TGTGCCAGCAGTTACCAGGCGGGGAGCTCCTACGAGCAGTACTTC.

CDR3 DNA: TGTGCCAGCAGTGAACCCCGCCCAAGCGGGAGAGGACGGGATACGCAGTATTTT. Translating it yields CASSEPRPSGRGRDTQYF. The chain links TRBV2 to TRBJ2-3; 8 bases map to TRBD2. The CDR3 loop spans 18 amino acids. Per germline, CDR1 SNHLY and CDR2 FYNNEI. The V gene end was trimmed by 2 bases and the J gene end by 6 bases; junction bases not matched to a gene: 16.

The chain combines TRBV11-2 with TRBJ2-2; no clear D. Germline V gene data show CDR1 as SGHAT and CDR2 as FQNNGV. Trimming cost V 6 bases and J 2 bases, with 7 bases left between them. This CDR3 is built from 13 residues. The CDR3 spells CASRWRNTGELFF. The DNA for the CDR3 is TGTGCCAGCAGGTGGAGAAACACCGGGGAGCTGTTTTTT.

This clonotype occurred a few times. This chain uses TRBV28 with TRBJ2-3, with no clear D. The CDR3 spans 16 residues. Looked up from germline, CDR1 is MDHEN and CDR2 is SYDVKM. V was clipped by 6 bases and J by 0 bases, with 16 bases between them. The CDR3 here is CASRAGRRRSTDTQYF. CDR3 nucleotide sequence: TGTGCCAGCAGGGCTGGGCGGCGGCGAAGCACAGATACGCAGTATTTT.

In this sample, this clonotype turned up a few times. The gene calls are TRBV4-1 and TRBJ1-5; D uncertain. The CDR3 loop spans 14 amino acids. Germline V CDR1 and CDR2: MGHRA, YSYEKL. Trimming stripped 0 bases from V and 2 bases from J, with 5 bases between. The CDR3: CASSQESGNQPQHF. The DNA for the CDR3 is TGCGCCAGCAGCCAAGAATCTGGCAATCAGCCCCAGCATTTT.

This clonotype has ten or more counts. J is TRBJ2-7 and V is TRBV30; D is undetermined. V was trimmed by 8 bases and J by 3 bases, leaving 17 bases between them. The germline V gene encodes CDR1 GTSNPN and CDR2 SVGIG (reference sequence). The CDR3 has 13 amino acids. In DNA form, the CDR3 reads TGTGCCGGAACCCTGGACCTTAACTACGAGCAGTACTTC. Amino acids: CAGTLDLNYEQYF. The entire variable domain, with the rest obtained from reference TRBV30 and TRBJ2-7, is as follows: SQTIHQWPATLVQPVGSPLSLECTVEGTSNPNLYWYRQAAGRGLQLLFYSVGIGQISSEVPQNLSASRPQDRQFILSSKKLLLSDSGFYLCAGTLDLNYEQYFGPGTRLTVT.

This chain connects TRBV6-1 to TRBJ2-7; D ambiguous. Germline V gene sequence: CDR1 MNHNS, CDR2 SASEGT. Deletions cut 5 bases from V and 0 bases from J, with 14 bases between. The CDR3 loop spans 15 amino acids. The CDR3 here is CASSPRSVASYEQYF. Written as DNA, the CDR3 is TGTGCCAGCAGTCCCCGGAGCGTAGCCTCCTACGAGCAGTACTTC.

As for this clonotype: The germline gene is not matched at one end of the junction; a read error may be the cause. This rearrangement joins TRBV6-9 to TRBJ2-7; D unclear. The CDR3 is 14 residues long. CDR1 and CDR2 (germline): MNHGY, SVAAGI. This CDR3 reads CASSYPRPSHEQYF. The DNA of the CDR3 is TGTGCCAGCAGTTACCCCCGGCCTTCCCACGAGCAATACTTC.

This clonotype was seen at least ten times. The chain couples TRBV28 to TRBJ1-1; 8 bases map to TRBD1. V gave up 5 bases and J gave up 1 base; unmatched junction bases: 6. The CDR3 contains 15 residues. Germline-derived CDR1 and CDR2 are MDHEN and SYDVKM. The CDR3 spells CASSLQGQGNTEAFF. In DNA, the CDR3 is TGTGCCAGCAGTCTCCAAGGACAGGGGAACACTGAAGCTTTCTTT.

The rearrangement links TRBV6-1 to TRBJ2-7; D not resolved. The V gene's germline CDR1 is MNHNS and CDR2 SASEGT. This CDR3 contains 13 residues. V was pared by 7 bases and J by 5 bases, with 15 bases between. The CDR3 region is CASMDLPIHEQYF. CDR3 in DNA: TGTGCCAGCATGGATCTCCCGATACACGAGCAGTACTTC.

The table lists this clonotype with a few counts. The rearrangement links TRBV30 to TRBJ1-5; a weak D match, TRBD1 (5 bases). This CDR3 has 15 amino acids. V lost 5 bases and J lost 6, with 20 bases in between. CDR1 is GTSNPN and CDR2 is SVGIG in the germline V gene (reference sequence). The DNA for the CDR3 is TGTGCCTGGGGACTTGGGGCAGGGCTTCGTCAGCCCCAGCATTTT. This codes for CAWGLGAGLRQPQHF.

This clonotype has more than one count but fewer than ten. This chain connects TRBV5-1 to TRBJ1-6; no clear D gene. From germline, CDR1 is SGHRS and CDR2 YFSETQ. CDR3 size: 14 residues. The V gene lost 0 bases and the J gene lost 5 bases, with 6 bases spanning the gap. In DNA form, the CDR3 reads TGCGCCAGCAGCTTGGGGTCGGATAATTCACCCCTCCACTTT. Encoded protein: CASSLGSDNSPLHF. Full variable domain (missing parts from reference TRBV5-1 and TRBJ1-6): KAGVTQTPRYLIKTRGQQVTLSCSPISGHRSVSWYQQTPGQGLQFLFEYFSETQRNKGNFPGRFSGRQFSNSRSEMNVSTLELGDSALYLCASSLGSDNSPLHFGNGTRLTVT.

This clonotype occurred many times. This rearrangement joins TRBV7-2 to TRBJ2-2, with D tentatively TRBD2 (6 bases). Trimming pared 4 bases from V and 7 bases from J, leaving 16 bases between. The germline V gene has CDR1 SGHTA and CDR2 FQGNSA. This CDR3 is 15 amino acids long. Here the CDR3 DNA reads TGTGCCAGCAGCTCGGTCGCGGGATCGAGCGGGGAGCTGTTTTTT. Its protein product is CASSSVAGSSGELFF.

As for this clonotype: Just one base apart from a much larger clone, this may be a read error. The chain combines TRBV24-1 with TRBJ2-2; D uncertain. Trimming stripped 1 base from V and 2 bases from J, with 13 bases between. Germline V gene data show CDR1 as KGHDR and CDR2 as SFDVKD. This CDR3 comprises 17 residues. The CDR3 spells CATSDFLTPPNTGELFF. The DNA of the CDR3 is TGTGCCACCAGTGATTTTTTGACCCCACCAAACACCGGGGAGCTGTTTTTT.

This clonotype was detected ten times or more. The V call is TRBV5-1, the J call TRBJ2-7, with D unclear. In germline, CDR1 is SGHRS, CDR2 YFSETQ. The CDR3 has 16 amino acids. Trimming removed 2 bases at V and 5 bases at J, with 20 bases between. This CDR3 reads CASSFGSRTVAHEQYF. For the CDR3, the DNA is TGCGCCAGCAGCTTCGGTTCGAGGACGGTGGCCCACGAGCAGTACTTC.

The chain has TRBV12-3 or TRBV12-4 and TRBJ1-6, with unresolved D. Between the trimmed V and J ends, which lost 6 bases and 5 bases, there was a span of 8 bases. The CDR3 runs to 13 residues. The CDR3 sequence: CASSPRDNSPLHF. In DNA form, the CDR3 reads TGTGCCAGCAGCCCACGGGATAATTCACCCCTCCACTTT.

Many counts were recorded for this clonotype. V usage is TRBV11-2 and J usage is TRBJ2-7; 7 bases fit TRBD2. The J segment lost 2 bases and the V segment lost 1 base, leaving 8 bases of the junction unmatched. Looked up from germline, CDR1 is SGHAT and CDR2 is FQNNGV. The CDR3 is 16 amino acids. The chain's CDR3 is CASSLGGGDRPYEQYF. CDR3 DNA: TGTGCCAGCAGCTTAGGTGGGGGGGACCGGCCCTACGAGCAGTACTTC.

This clonotype was picked up many times. J is TRBJ2-5 and V is TRBV14, with 13 nucleotides matching TRBD2. CDR1 and CDR2 from the germline V gene are SGHDN and FVKESK. The CDR3 contains 18 residues. Losses at the gene ends were 6 bases for V and 0 bases for J; bases not matched to a gene: 10. CDR3 nucleotides: TGTGCCAGCAGTCCCGGGACTAGCGGGACTCCGTACCAAGAGACCCAGTACTTC. Translation gives CASSPGTSGTPYQETQYF. Full variable domain (rest looked up from reference TRBV14 and TRBJ2-5): EAGVTQFPSHSVIEKGQTVTLRCDPISGHDNLYWYRRVMGKEIKFLLHFVKESKQDESGMPNNRFLAERTGGTYSTLKVQPAELEDSGVYFCASSPGTSGTPYQETQYFGPGTRLLVL.

This clonotype was seen a handful of times. This sequence joins TRBV25-1 and TRBJ1-1; 7 bases agree with TRBD1. The CDR3 length is 14 residues. Unmatched junction bases numbered 8, after V lost 6 bases and J lost 4 bases. CDR1 is MGHDK and CDR2 is SYGVNS in the germline V gene. The CDR3 DNA follows: TGTGCCAGCAGCCCCGGGACAGCCGCCACTGAAGCTTTCTTT. It encodes CASSPGTAATEAFF.

As regards this clonotype: A much larger clone differs by one base, so this may be a read error. The gene calls are TRBV12-3 or TRBV12-4 and TRBJ1-2, with a possible D match to TRBD1 (5 bases). The CDR3 runs to 13 residues. CDR3 sequence (DNA): TGTACCAGCAGTTTTCAGGGCCGCTATGGCTACACCTTC. The encoded protein is CTSSFQGRYGYTF.